A selection of T cell receptor beta chains follows, all from one sample in a study of Ad26.COV2.S vaccination and SARS-CoV-2 variants. TCRdb's copy holds only in-frame clones and misses some; the assay was immunoSEQ multiplex PCR. The repertoire consists of hundreds of thousands of clones, with 89% occurring once and the leading ten covering over 1.3%. This material consisted of peripheral blood, taken in a trial of Ad26.COV2.S vaccine versus placebo. Source of these receptors: a person between 18 and 60 years old who received the Ad26.COV2.S COVID-19 vaccine or a placebo. Each CDR3 is given with its conserved first and last residue. Each record gives: CDR3 protein, J gene, V gene, D gene, clone size. The D gene is left open where the match is weak. Clone size is given for some rows only: seen once, a few or many times, or a class if the clone is expanded.

CDR3: CASSYGTVYEQYF
J: TRBJ2-7
V: TRBV6-5
D: TRBD1
size: NA

CDR3: CSVDGTPANYGYTF
J: TRBJ1-2
V: TRBV29-1
D: NA
size: NA

CDR3: CASSFGGAGTEAFF
J: TRBJ1-1
V: TRBV27
D: NA
size: NA

CDR3: CASSTWTAESHEQYF
J: TRBJ2-7
V: TRBV6-2/TRBV6-3
D: NA
size: NA

CDR3: CASSPPGPHTGELFF
J: TRBJ2-2
V: TRBV18
D: NA
size: NA

CDR3: CASRPDPNQPQHF
J: TRBJ1-5
V: TRBV6-5
D: NA
size: NA

CDR3: CASSLYRDYGYTF
J: TRBJ1-2
V: TRBV27
D: NA
size: NA

CDR3: CASSVGLLNSPLHF
J: TRBJ1-6
V: TRBV9
D: NA
size: NA

CDR3: CASSIRTGSPSQPQHF
J: TRBJ1-5
V: TRBV6-6
D: TRBD1
size: NA

CDR3: CASSFRQGALPEAFF
J: TRBJ1-1
V: TRBV5-6
D: TRBD1
size: few

CDR3: CATRFRGKTEAFF
J: TRBJ1-1
V: TRBV27
D: NA
size: NA

CDR3: CAWSVRGRGEQFF
J: TRBJ2-1
V: TRBV30
D: NA
size: NA

CDR3: CASSGQGQETQYF
J: TRBJ2-5
V: TRBV6-6
D: TRBD1
size: NA

CDR3: CASSPDRAGGNEQFF
J: TRBJ2-1
V: TRBV18
D: TRBD1
size: NA

CDR3: CASSPTGKNEQFF
J: TRBJ2-1
V: TRBV18
D: NA
size: NA

CDR3: CASSLPGLGHEQYF
J: TRBJ2-7
V: TRBV7-6
D: NA
size: once

CDR3: CASSKGMNTEAFF
J: TRBJ1-1
V: TRBV12-3/TRBV12-4
D: NA
size: NA

CDR3: CASSQGDGSGDEQYF
J: TRBJ2-7
V: TRBV14
D: NA
size: NA

CDR3: CASSSGTGGWDGYTF
J: TRBJ1-2
V: TRBV27
D: TRBD1
size: NA

CDR3: CASSRESAGNTIYF
J: TRBJ1-3
V: TRBV11-2
D: NA
size: NA

CDR3: CATSDTRSGDEQYF
J: TRBJ2-7
V: TRBV24-1
D: NA
size: NA

CDR3: CASSLGLDGEKLFF
J: TRBJ1-4
V: TRBV5-6
D: NA
size: NA

CDR3: CASLGRGPPHAGELFF
J: TRBJ2-2
V: TRBV3-1/TRBV3-2
D: NA
size: NA

CDR3: CASSQDSGSYNEQFF
J: TRBJ2-1
V: TRBV4-2
D: NA
size: NA

CDR3: CSARVNTEAFF
J: TRBJ1-1
V: TRBV20-1
D: NA
size: NA

CDR3: CASSPGTSGRAWEQYF
J: TRBJ2-7
V: TRBV5-1
D: TRBD2
size: NA

CDR3: CASSLGGLHTDTQYF
J: TRBJ2-3
V: TRBV3-1/TRBV3-2
D: NA
size: NA

CDR3: CSVETSSPGEPQHF
J: TRBJ1-5
V: TRBV29-1
D: NA
size: NA

CDR3: CASRRENTDTQYF
J: TRBJ2-3
V: TRBV7-2
D: TRBD2
size: NA

CDR3: CASSLRGDTEAFF
J: TRBJ1-1
V: TRBV5-1
D: NA
size: NA

CDR3: CASSLDPGVLETQYF
J: TRBJ2-5
V: TRBV5-1
D: NA
size: NA

CDR3: CASRPAGTDTYEQYF
J: TRBJ2-7
V: TRBV27
D: TRBD1
size: NA

CDR3: CAISKRMTGNTEAFF
J: TRBJ1-1
V: TRBV10-3
D: NA
size: NA

CDR3: CASSPDGMNYGYTF
J: TRBJ1-2
V: TRBV7-2
D: NA
size: few

CDR3: CASSFGLAGGLETQYF
J: TRBJ2-5
V: TRBV7-2
D: TRBD2
size: NA

CDR3: CASKREEDTEAFF
J: TRBJ1-1
V: TRBV6-4
D: NA
size: NA

CDR3: CASSNRGDTEAFF
J: TRBJ1-1
V: TRBV19
D: TRBD1
size: once

CDR3: CASSLRRSDTIYF
J: TRBJ1-3
V: TRBV12-3/TRBV12-4
D: NA
size: NA

CDR3: CASSQTMLQFF
J: TRBJ2-1
V: TRBV6-2/TRBV6-3
D: NA
size: NA

CDR3: CARSLRDRFFVNTEAFF
J: TRBJ1-1
V: TRBV5-3
D: TRBD1
size: NA

CDR3: CATSGDRGRGGPGELFF
J: TRBJ2-2
V: TRBV24-1
D: TRBD1
size: NA

CDR3: CASSLRGPLAGGTEAFF
J: TRBJ1-1
V: TRBV5-1
D: NA
size: once

CDR3: CASTLGGGLGYEQYF
J: TRBJ2-7
V: TRBV19
D: TRBD2
size: NA